The 21 T cell receptor beta chains below were found in one sample sequenced in a study of T cells after posttransplantation cyclophosphamide. TCRdb keeps only in-frame clones here, not all; method: immunoSEQ multiplex PCR. The table lists about 53,000 clones, about 82% of them singletons. The sample was PBMCs. Every receptor here comes from a young man with a blood cancer, CMV-positive, and with a related stem cell donor.

The rearrangement uses TRBV7-9 and TRBJ2-2; 13 bases are shared with TRBD2. This CDR3 has 17 amino acids. J lost 2 bases, V lost 5 bases, and 5 bases had no gene match. Germline V gene lookup returns CDR1 SEHNR and CDR2 FQNEAQ (reference sequence). The CDR3 nucleotides read TGTGCCAGCAGCCCGGGACTAGCGGGACCAAACACCGGGGAGCTGTTTTTT. Its protein product is CASSPGLAGPNTGELFF.

The chain employs TRBV30 and TRBJ2-5; 7 bases fit TRBD2. The CDR3 covers 13 residues. Germline CDR1 is GTSNPN and CDR2 is SVGIG (reference sequence). Trimming removed 0 bases from V and 2 bases from J; junction bases left unmatched: 0. CDR3 sequence reads: CAWSVGGQETQYF. The CDR3 bases are TGTGCCTGGAGTGTGGGGGGGCAAGAGACCCAGTACTTC.

CDR3 residues: CASSIEGTSGYNEQFF. The CDR3 DNA sequence: TGTGCCAGCAGCATAGAGGGGACTAGCGGGTATAATGAGCAGTTCTTC. The V and J genes are TRBV5-8 and TRBJ2-1; 12 bases line up with TRBD2. The germline gives CDR1 SGHTS, CDR2 YDEGEE. V shed 4 bases and J 7 bases; nucleotides not matched to a gene: 9. This CDR3 spans 16 amino acids.

This clone showed up just a few times. For the CDR3, the DNA is TGCGCCAGCAGCCCCCGGTACTCTGGAAACACCATATATTTT. Its translation: CASSPRYSGNTIYF. The chain carries TRBV5-1 and TRBJ1-3, with no clear D. Germline CDR1 reads SGHRS; CDR2 reads YFSETQ. Trimming removed 4 bases at V and 0 bases at J, with 8 bases between. This CDR3 contains 14 residues.

The genes are TRBV7-8 and TRBJ2-3; TRBD2 is a possible D gene (5 bases). The CDR3 covers 13 residues. Germline V CDR1 and CDR2: SGHVS, FQNEAQ. V dropped 7 bases and J dropped 6 bases, with 14 bases sitting between them. Written as DNA, the CDR3 is TGTGCCAGCACCTTTACTAGGGCCGATACGCAGTATTTT. This encodes CASTFTRADTQYF.

The chain combines TRBV6-5 with TRBJ2-7; D is unclear. CDR3 length: 15 residues. Germline V gene lookup returns CDR1 MNHEY and CDR2 SVGAGI. Trimming removed 0 bases from V and 0 bases from J, with 9 bases in between. CDR3 region: CASSYSITVSYEQYF. Written as DNA, the CDR3 is TGTGCCAGCAGTTACTCGATTACAGTCTCCTACGAGCAGTACTTC.

The chain is built from TRBV28 and TRBJ1-4, with D possibly being TRBD1 (5 bases). CDR3 size: 15 residues. CDR1 MDHEN and CDR2 SYDVKM come from the germline V gene. Trimming took off 7 bases at V and 0 bases at J, with 12 bases between the two ends. The CDR3 DNA reads as TGTGCCAGCATGAGTAGGGGTGCAACTAATGAAAAACTGTTTTTT. Translating it yields CASMSRGATNEKLFF.

The chain recombines TRBV7-9 with TRBJ1-2; a possible D gene is TRBD1 (6 bases). Germline CDR1 is SEHNR and CDR2 is FQNEAQ (reference sequence). V was trimmed by 5 bases and J by 8 bases, leaving 15 bases between them. CDR3 length equals 13 residues. The CDR3 region is CASSPFQGLGYTF. The CDR3 region has the DNA TGTGCCAGCAGCCCGTTTCAGGGGTTGGGCTACACCTTC.

This clone was counted at least ten times. V usage is TRBV28 and J usage is TRBJ1-2; D is perhaps TRBD1 (6 bases). The germline gives CDR1 MDHEN, CDR2 SYDVKM. V lost 4 bases and J lost 10, with 16 bases in between. The CDR3 length is 13 residues. Here the CDR3 reads CASSSGGLEAYTF. DNA of the CDR3: TGTGCCAGCAGTTCCGGGGGGCTAGAGGCCTACACCTTC.

The chain joins TRBV7-6 to TRBJ2-7, with 7 bases identical to TRBD2. This CDR3 spans 16 amino acids. J was trimmed by 3 bases and V by 1 base; bases with no gene match: 9. The germline V gene has CDR1 SGHVS and CDR2 FNYEAQ. CDR3 in DNA: TGTGCCAGCAGCTTAGGGGTCGGGAGGACCTTCTACGAGCAGTACTTC. This encodes CASSLGVGRTFYEQYF.

This clone appeared a few times. The V gene is TRBV28, the J gene TRBJ2-5; D is unclear. Germline V lookup: CDR1 MDHEN, CDR2 SYDVKM. The CDR3 loop spans 11 amino acids. Trimming cost V 3 bases and J 5 bases, with 4 bases left between them. In DNA form, the CDR3 reads TGTGCCAGCAGTTTCTCGGAGACCCAGTACTTC. It is translated as CASSFSETQYF.

The gene calls are TRBV2 and TRBJ1-3; no clear D gene. The CDR3 consists of 12 residues. V lost 3 bases and J 8 bases, leaving 8 bases between the germline ends. CDR1 SNHLY and CDR2 FYNNEI come from the germline V gene. The CDR3 coding sequence is TGTGCCAGCAGTGAGCAAGGAGACACCATATATTTT. This sequence encodes CASSEQGDTIYF.

The rearrangement links TRBV29-1 to TRBJ2-3, with a tentative D call TRBD2 (6 bases). The germline gives CDR1 SQVTM, CDR2 ANQGSEA. CDR3 size: 17 residues. V was trimmed by 8 bases and J by 2 bases, leaving 26 bases between them. This CDR3 reads CSTRGELLPRTTDTQYF. CDR3 nucleotide sequence: TGCAGCACCCGCGGGGAGCTTCTACCTCGTACCACAGATACGCAGTATTTT.

The genes are TRBV18 and TRBJ1-1; possible D gene TRBD1, 6 bases. V was trimmed by 1 base and J by 5 bases, leaving 17 bases between them. The CDR3 runs 16 residues. In germline, CDR1 is KGHSH, CDR2 LQKENI. Here the CDR3 DNA reads TGTGCCAGCTCACCACGGGTTCCTCCGAGGGGGACTGAAGCTTTCTTT. Translating it yields CASSPRVPPRGTEAFF.

Of note for this clone: The same CDR3 is also encoded by other DNA sequences in this sample. The chain has TRBV28 and TRBJ2-3, with 15 positions matching TRBD2. Trimming took 3 bases from V and 8 from J; bases not matched to a gene: 27. The germline gives CDR1 MDHEN, CDR2 SYDVKM. The CDR3 covers 23 residues. CDR3 DNA: TGTGCCAGCAGTTTTCTCCTTACGGGACTAGCGGGAGGAGGGGGGGCTGTGGAAGTTACGCAGTATTTT. Translating it yields CASSFLLTGLAGGGGAVEVTQYF.

The chain combines TRBV2 with TRBJ2-5, with TRBD1 identical over 8 bases. Germline V CDR1 and CDR2: SNHLY, FYNNEI. This CDR3 has 15 amino acids. J gave up 3 bases and V 6 bases, and 9 bases lay outside the gene matches. The CDR3 bases are TGTGCCAGCAGCCAGCTTCCGGGACAGGAAGAGACCCAGTACTTC. The encoded protein is CASSQLPGQEETQYF.

The CDR3 sequence is CASSLAGLAINEQFF. DNA of the CDR3: TGTGCCAGCAGCTTGGCGGGACTAGCGATCAATGAGCAGTTCTTC. The J gene is TRBJ2-1, the V gene TRBV7-3; 10 bases match TRBD2. The junction had 5 bases not matched to a gene; V was cut back by 3 bases and J by 6 bases. The length of the CDR3 is 15 residues. Germline V gene data show CDR1 as SGHTA and CDR2 as FQGTGA.

The chain combines TRBV5-4 with TRBJ2-1, with 8 bases that match TRBD2. Trimming took 2 bases from V and 0 from J; bases not matched to a gene: 1. Germline V gives CDR1 SGHNT, CDR2 YYREEE (reference sequence). The CDR3 consists of 15 residues. CDR3 sequence: CASSLAGVSYNEQFF. CDR3 coding DNA: TGTGCCAGCAGCTTAGCGGGAGTCTCCTACAATGAGCAGTTCTTC. Full variable domain (remainder filled in from reference TRBV5-4 and TRBJ2-1): ETGVTQSPTHLIKTRGQQVTLRCSSQSGHNTVSWYQQALGQGPQFIFQYYREEENGRGNFPPRFSGLQFPNYSSELNVNALELDDSALYLCASSLAGVSYNEQFFGPGTRLTVL.

DNA of the CDR3: TGTGCCAGCAGCTTAGTGGCGGGAGGGGACAATGAGCAGTTCTTC. It is translated as CASSLVAGGDNEQFF. V usage is TRBV7-3 and J usage is TRBJ2-1; 9 positions match TRBD2. V lost 2 bases to trimming and J lost 5 bases; unmatched junction nucleotides: 4. There are 15 residues in the CDR3. Germline CDR1 and CDR2: SGHTA and FQGTGA.

CDR3 bases: TGTGCCAGCAGTCTAGCGAGGGACGCTCAAGAGACCCAGTACTTC. It is translated as CASSLARDAQETQYF. The chain combines TRBV27 with TRBJ2-5; TRBD2 is a possible D gene (6 bases). V gave up 5 bases and J gave up 2 bases, with 15 bases separating them. The CDR3 has 15 residues. Germline CDR1 is MNHEY and CDR2 is SMNVEV (reference sequence).

This clone has more than one count but fewer than ten. The gene calls are TRBV6-5 and TRBJ2-6, with a possible D match to TRBD2 (5 bases). Trimming took off 6 bases at V and 2 bases at J, with 8 bases between the two ends. The CDR3 is made up of 14 amino acids. Germline CDR1 is MNHEY and CDR2 is SVGAGI. In DNA, the CDR3 is TGTGCCAGCAGGGGGAGCACTGGGGCCAACGTCCTGACTTTC. Its translation is CASRGSTGANVLTF.